These 32 T cell receptor beta chains were sequenced from one sample in a study of human T cells and chemical hapten exposure. Stated time point: healthy volunteer bleed at 2 weeks. Someone pulled total RNA out of unfractionated whole blood. In TCRdb, the RACE reads were re-called with MiXCR into one record per CDR3 protein. In the table there are roughly 48,000 distinct CDR3 sequences, about 4.8% of which are singletons. Sequencing was performed on whole blood. The receptors come from a human donor in good health. Some clones in this sample may be carry-over from other donors' samples.

Ten or more counts support this clonotype. V and J are TRBV7-8 and TRBJ2-7; possible D gene TRBD1, 6 bases. The CDR3 spans 14 residues. CDR1 SGHVS and CDR2 FQNEAQ come from the germline V gene. The V and J ends lost 5 bases and 4 bases respectively, with 15 bases between them. The CDR3 DNA follows: TGTGCCAGCAGCCTAAGTACAGGGATTTACGAGCAGTACTTC. Amino acids: CASSLSTGIYEQYF.

A remark on this clonotype: A read error may be the cause here, since a much bigger clone is one base away. The J gene is TRBJ2-6, the V gene TRBV28; 10 bases agree with TRBD1. The germline V gene has CDR1 MDHEN and CDR2 SYDVKM. This CDR3 has 17 amino acids. CDR3 sequence (DNA): TGTGCCAGCAGACAGACAGGGGGCGCAGGTGGGGACAACGTCCTGACTTTC. Translation gives CASRQTGGAGGDNVLTF.

V and J are TRBV7-3 and TRBJ2-3; TRBD2 is a possible D gene (6 bases). V lost 3 bases to trimming and J lost 1 base, with 11 bases between them. In germline, CDR1 is SGHTA, CDR2 FQGTGA. CDR3 length: 15 residues. CDR3 loop: CASSLVGRRTDTQYF. As DNA, the CDR3 is TGTGCCAGCAGCTTGGTAGGGAGGCGCACAGATACGCAGTATTTT.

This clonotype was seen many times. V and J are TRBV4-1 and TRBJ2-7, with TRBD1 matching over 9 bases. The CDR3 extends over 16 amino acids. The V segment lost 1 base and the J segment 2 bases; nucleotides outside the gene matches: 6. CDR1 and CDR2 (germline): MGHRA, YSYEKL. The CDR3 DNA sequence: TGCGCCAGCAGCCAAGTCAGGGGGACAGGGCCCTACGAGCAGTACTTC. Translation gives CASSQVRGTGPYEQYF.

This chain connects TRBV28 to TRBJ2-6, with TRBD1 identical over 11 bases. From germline, CDR1 is MDHEN and CDR2 SYDVKM. This CDR3 is built from 18 residues. Losses at the gene ends were 5 bases for V and 2 bases for J; bases not matched to a gene: 8. CDR3 DNA sequence: TGTGCCAGCAGTGGCTCCGGGACAGGGGGTCCTGGGGCCAACGTCCTGACTTTC. It specifies CASSGSGTGGPGANVLTF.

The rearrangement joins TRBV27 to TRBJ1-5; D is uncertain. CDR3 length equals 14 residues. Germline lookup yields CDR1 MNHEY and CDR2 SMNVEV (reference sequence). The ends were cut back, 2 bases at V and 4 bases at J, with 9 bases in the middle. The chain's CDR3 is CASSLPGLNQPQHF. For the CDR3, the DNA is TGTGCCAGCAGTTTACCAGGCCTTAATCAGCCCCAGCATTTT.

This clonotype was counted many times. The V and J genes are TRBV27 and TRBJ1-5; 7 nucleotides line up with TRBD1. In germline, CDR1 is MNHEY, CDR2 SMNVEV (reference sequence). Unmatched junction bases numbered 8, after V lost 6 bases and J lost 0 bases. This CDR3 is 16 amino acids long. CDR3 residues: CASRDRAGISNQPQHF. The CDR3 bases are TGTGCCAGCAGAGACAGGGCTGGTATTAGCAATCAGCCCCAGCATTTT.

There are many counts of this clonotype. The chain employs TRBV4-1 and TRBJ2-2; D is unclear. V lost 4 bases to trimming and J lost 4 bases, with 7 bases between them. The CDR3 runs to 13 residues. The germline gives CDR1 MGHRA, CDR2 YSYEKL. The CDR3 loop is CASSLRSTGELFF. In DNA form, the CDR3 reads TGCGCCAGCAGCCTCAGGTCCACCGGGGAGCTGTTTTTT.

This clonotype was counted ten times or more. This chain's CDR3 is CASSLAVALETQYF. CDR3 DNA: TGTGCCAGCAGCTTAGCCGTGGCACTAGAGACCCAGTACTTC. The chain is built from TRBV7-9 and TRBJ2-5; no definite D call. Germline V gene lookup returns CDR1 SEHNR and CDR2 FQNEAQ (reference sequence). There are 14 residues in the CDR3. Trimming removed 0 bases at V and 4 bases at J, with 9 bases between.

The chain carries TRBV27 and TRBJ1-2, with unresolved D. This CDR3 spans 14 amino acids. Germline V gives CDR1 MNHEY, CDR2 SMNVEV (reference sequence). V was pared by 0 bases and J by 9 bases, with 14 bases between. CDR3 in DNA: TGTGCCAGCAGTTTATCGCTGCAGGTCATGAGCTACACCTTC. Encoded protein: CASSLSLQVMSYTF.

The rearrangement joins TRBV6-2 or TRBV6-3 to TRBJ2-5; 8 bases map to TRBD2. V trimming: 2 bases; J trimming: 3 bases; junction bases outside the gene matches: 5. There are 15 residues in the CDR3. The germline CDR1 and CDR2 sequences are MNHEY and SVGEGT. The CDR3 bases are TGTGCCAGCAGTTACGGTGTAGCGGGAAAAGAGACCCAGTACTTC. It encodes CASSYGVAGKETQYF.

This clonotype appeared many times. The rearrangement joins TRBV29-1 to TRBJ2-2, with 7 bases that match TRBD1. The CDR3 is 13 residues long. CDR1 is SQVTM and CDR2 is ANQGSEA in the germline V gene. Trimming removed 5 bases from V and 8 bases from J; junction bases left unmatched: 8. The CDR3 spells CSVLRTGTGELFF. In nucleotides, the CDR3 is TGCAGCGTTCTGAGGACAGGAACAGGGGAGCTGTTTTTT.

The chain couples TRBV20-1 to TRBJ2-7, with D possibly TRBD2 on 6 matching bases. Deletions cut 6 bases from V and 2 bases from J, with 20 bases between. CDR1 is DFQATT and CDR2 is SNEGSKA in the germline V gene (reference sequence). The length of the CDR3 is 15 residues. The CDR3 DNA reads TGCAGTGCGGCGGGGACTGGCGGGACGGCCTACGAGCAGTACTTC. As protein: CSAAGTGGTAYEQYF.

This clonotype occurred many times. V and J are TRBV14 and TRBJ1-2, with TRBD1 identical over 7 bases. The V and J ends lost 5 bases and 6 bases, in that order; junction bases with no gene match: 6. Germline values: CDR1 SGHDN, CDR2 FVKESK. This CDR3 region has 13 residues. The CDR3 nucleotides are TGTGCCAGCAGCAACTACAGGGGAGATGGCTACACCTTC. It encodes CASSNYRGDGYTF.

This clonotype was seen more than once but under ten times. The genes are TRBV10-1 and TRBJ1-2; D is uncertain. Germline CDR1 is WNHNN and CDR2 is SYGVQD (reference sequence). V lost 0 bases to trimming and J lost 4 bases, with 6 bases between them. The CDR3 loop spans 13 amino acids. Here the CDR3 DNA reads TGCGCCAGCAGTGAGTCCGGGTCCTATGGCTACACCTTC. Translation: CASSESGSYGYTF.

V usage is TRBV5-1 and J usage is TRBJ1-6, with 7 bases identical to TRBD1. CDR3 size: 15 residues. Germline CDR1 SGHRS, CDR2 YFSETQ. V gave up 0 bases and J gave up 5 bases; unmatched junction bases: 2. The CDR3 DNA reads as TGCGCCAGCAGCTTGGTGGGACAGAATAATTCACCCCTCCACTTT. Protein sequence: CASSLVGQNNSPLHF.

The CDR3 here is CASSIKAPNTGELFF. The CDR3 DNA follows: TGTGCCAGTAGTATAAAAGCCCCGAACACCGGGGAGCTGTTTTTT. J is TRBJ2-2 and V is TRBV19, with D unresolved. Between the trimmed V and J ends, which lost 2 bases and 0 bases, there was a span of 7 bases. Germline lookup yields CDR1 LNHDA and CDR2 SQIVND (reference sequence). The CDR3 has 15 residues.

This chain uses TRBV2 with TRBJ1-2; D call uncertain. CDR3 length: 14 residues. V was shortened by 3 bases and J by 7 bases, with 15 bases between the two germline ends. Germline V gives CDR1 SNHLY, CDR2 FYNNEI. The CDR3 sequence: CASSERGGFGGYTF. The DNA of the CDR3 is TGTGCCAGCAGTGAGCGGGGAGGGTTCGGTGGCTACACCTTC.

There are many counts of this clonotype. J is TRBJ2-7 and V is TRBV10-3; the match to TRBD2 covers 13 bases. The CDR3 contains 14 residues. CDR1 is ENHRY, CDR2 SYGVKD, per germline. Losses at the gene ends were 4 bases for V and 3 bases for J; bases not matched to a gene: 0. The CDR3 DNA reads TGTGCCATCAGTGGGACTAGCGGGAGCTACGAGCAGTACTTC. Translating gives CAISGTSGSYEQYF.

Worth noting for this clonotype: In this CDR3 the conserved last residue, phenylalanine or tryptophan, is missing, so a read error is likely. J is TRBJ2-6 and V is TRBV27, with D maybe TRBD2 (6 bases). The CDR3 loop spans 17 amino acids. Looked up from germline, CDR1 is MNHEY and CDR2 is SMNVEV (reference sequence). Trimming shortened V by 3 bases and J by 0 bases, and 12 bases separated the two germline ends. This chain's CDR3 is CASSFAGTHSGANVLTS. DNA for the CDR3: TGTGCCAGCAGTTTCGCAGGGACTCACTCTGGGGCCAACGTCCTGACTTCC.

The chain employs TRBV7-9 and TRBJ1-6; D call uncertain. The V gene lost 2 bases and the J gene lost 5 bases, with 10 bases spanning the gap. The germline CDR1 and CDR2 sequences are SEHNR and FQNEAQ (reference sequence). The CDR3 covers 15 residues. The CDR3 bases are TGTGCCAGCAGCTTAATGGCAGTTAATAATTCACCCCTCCACTTT. Its translation: CASSLMAVNNSPLHF.

The chain combines TRBV10-2 with TRBJ1-2; D not resolved. Germline V gene data show CDR1 as WSHSY and CDR2 as SAAADI. This CDR3 contains 15 residues. Trimming left V 1 base short and J 6 bases short, with 15 bases between. CDR3 in amino acids: CASSEYTLPLDGYTF. CDR3 DNA: TGCGCCAGCAGTGAGTACACGCTCCCTCTGGATGGCTACACCTTC.

This clonotype occurred many times. The chain joins TRBV28 to TRBJ2-1, with D perhaps being TRBD1 or TRBD2 (5 bases each). CDR3 length: 16 residues. Trimming cost V 6 bases and J 7 bases, with 22 bases left between them. Germline V gene lookup returns CDR1 MDHEN and CDR2 SYDVKM. The CDR3 spells CASRPFVWGSGNEQFF. DNA of the CDR3: TGTGCCAGCAGACCCTTTGTCTGGGGGAGTGGTAATGAGCAGTTCTTC. Full variable domain (remainder filled in from reference TRBV28 and TRBJ2-1): DVKVTQSSRYLVKRTGEKVFLECVQDMDHENMFWYRQDPGLGLRLIYFSYDVKMKEKGDIPEGYSVSREKKERFSLILESASTNQTSMYLCASRPFVWGSGNEQFFGPGTRLTVL.

Only a few counts were recorded for this clonotype. The gene calls are TRBV6-1 and TRBJ1-5, with D hard to call. The CDR3 runs 14 residues. Trimming took off 4 bases at V and 0 bases at J, with 7 bases between the two ends. Germline lookup yields CDR1 MNHNS and CDR2 SASEGT. CDR3 DNA: TGTGCCAGCAGTGCCCTAAATAGCAATCAGCCCCAGCATTTT. Its protein product is CASSALNSNQPQHF.

This clonotype was counted many times. The chain links TRBV6-1 to TRBJ2-1; 7 nucleotides align to TRBD2. From germline, CDR1 is MNHNS and CDR2 SASEGT. CDR3 size: 13 residues. The J segment lost 7 bases and the V segment lost 6 bases, leaving 6 bases of the junction unmatched. The CDR3 here is CASRWMGGNEQFF. Here the CDR3 DNA reads TGTGCCAGCAGGTGGATGGGGGGGAATGAGCAGTTCTTC.

The sample holds many counts of this clonotype. This rearrangement joins TRBV7-2 to TRBJ1-1; no firm D call. V was trimmed by 2 bases and J by 11 bases, leaving 12 bases between them. Per the germline V gene, CDR1 is SGHTA and CDR2 is FQGNSA. This CDR3 has 12 amino acids. The CDR3, as DNA: TGTGCCAGCAGCTTAAGTAGGTATTCGGCTTTCTTT. Its translation is CASSLSRYSAFF.

This clonotype came up many times. This rearrangement joins TRBV7-2 to TRBJ2-3, with TRBD2 identical over 8 bases. V gave up 5 bases and J gave up 8 bases; unmatched junction bases: 18. Per germline, CDR1 SGHTA and CDR2 FQGNSA. The CDR3 covers 17 residues. In DNA, the CDR3 is TGTGCCAGCAGCCTGGCGGGGGGAGCGGTGCCGCCGGGTACGCAGTATTTT. It translates to CASSLAGGAVPPGTQYF.

The V call is TRBV3-1, the J call TRBJ2-2, with 7 bases identical to TRBD1. From germline, CDR1 is LGHDT and CDR2 YNNKEL (reference sequence). The CDR3 loop spans 14 amino acids. V shed 4 bases and J 8 bases; nucleotides not matched to a gene: 7. The chain's CDR3 is CASSPRTGQGELFF. For the CDR3, the DNA is TGTGCCAGCAGCCCACGGACAGGTCAAGGGGAGCTGTTTTTT. The full variable domain, in which reference TRBV3-1 and TRBJ2-2 provide the parts outside the CDR3, is DTAVSQTPKYLVTQMGNDKSIKCEQNLGHDTMYWYKQDSKKFLKIMFSYNNKELIINETVPNRFSPKSPDKAHLNLHINSLELGDSAVYFCASSPRTGQGELFFGEGSRLTVL.

The J gene is TRBJ1-2, the V gene TRBV30; D perhaps matches TRBD1 (6 bases). The CDR3 is 12 amino acids. Per germline, CDR1 GTSNPN and CDR2 SVGIG (reference sequence). V lost 2 bases, J lost 8 bases, and 12 bases lay in between. DNA for the CDR3: TGTGCCTGGAGTATCGGGGGCCGAGGCTACACCTTC. This encodes CAWSIGGRGYTF.

This rearrangement joins TRBV29-1 to TRBJ1-1; tentative D call: TRBD1 (6 bases). The CDR3 is 15 amino acids. The germline V gene has CDR1 SQVTM and CDR2 ANQGSEA. The V end was cut by 5 bases, the J end by 5 bases, with 21 bases between. The CDR3 reads CSVQPARGGRTEAFF. CDR3 DNA: TGCAGCGTTCAGCCGGCAAGAGGGGGAAGGACTGAAGCTTTCTTT. The whole variable domain, filled in from reference TRBV29-1 and TRBJ1-1, reads SAVISQKPSRDICQRGTSLTIQCQVDSQVTMMFWYRQQPGQSLTLIATANQGSEATYESGFVIDKFPISRPNLTFSTLTVSNMSPEDSSIYLCSVQPARGGRTEAFFGQGTRLTVV.

This clonotype was recorded at least ten times. The gene calls are TRBV18 and TRBJ2-7; no clear D. The CDR3 contains 12 residues. Germline-derived CDR1 and CDR2 are KGHSH and LQKENI. V dropped 1 base and J dropped 2 bases, with 3 bases sitting between them. The CDR3 coding sequence is TGTGCCAGCTCACCACATGCCTACGAGCAGTACTTC. It codes for CASSPHAYEQYF.

Only a few counts were recorded for this clonotype. The chain employs TRBV24-1 and TRBJ1-2; D is ambiguous. This CDR3 spans 11 amino acids. V was shortened by 3 bases and J by 5 bases, with 3 bases between the two germline ends. CDR1 and CDR2 from the germline V gene are KGHDR and SFDVKD. The CDR3 coding sequence is TGTGCCACCAGTGATGGTTATGGCTACACCTTC. This translates into CATSDGYGYTF.